This entry describes one T cell receptor (beta chain). The data were produced by immunoSEQ multiplex PCR, yet TCRdb's version contains in-frame clones alone and is incomplete. The sample lists about 38,000 clones; approximately 90% were seen once. The data derive from a study of CD4 T cells in relation to SARS-CoV-2 and coronaviruses. Trimming removed 4 bases at V and 5 bases at J, with 20 bases between. This CDR3 comprises 16 residues. In germline, CDR1 is LGHDT, CDR2 YNNKEL (reference sequence). The sample was memory CD4+ T cells from PBMCs. The clonotype comes from an adult with COVID-19. This sequence joins TRBV3-1 (or the pseudogene TRBV3-2) and TRBJ1-1; a possible D gene is TRBD1 (5 bases). The CDR3 protein is CASSPSLNREGTEAFF. DNA for the CDR3: TGTGCCAGCAGCCCCTCATTAAATCGTGAGGGGACTGAAGCTTTCTTT.